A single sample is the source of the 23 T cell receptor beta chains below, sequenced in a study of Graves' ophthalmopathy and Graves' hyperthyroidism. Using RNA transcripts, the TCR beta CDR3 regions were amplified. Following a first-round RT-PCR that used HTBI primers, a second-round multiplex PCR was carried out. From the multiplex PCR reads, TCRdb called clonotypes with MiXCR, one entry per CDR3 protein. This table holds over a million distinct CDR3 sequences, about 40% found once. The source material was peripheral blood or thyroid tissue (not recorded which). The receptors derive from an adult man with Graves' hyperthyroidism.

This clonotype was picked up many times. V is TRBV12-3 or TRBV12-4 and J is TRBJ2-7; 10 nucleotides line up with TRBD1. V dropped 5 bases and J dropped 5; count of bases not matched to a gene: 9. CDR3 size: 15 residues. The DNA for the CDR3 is TGTGCCAGCAGTACCTTCCGGGACAGGGGCCACGAGCAGTACTTC. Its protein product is CASSTFRDRGHEQYF.

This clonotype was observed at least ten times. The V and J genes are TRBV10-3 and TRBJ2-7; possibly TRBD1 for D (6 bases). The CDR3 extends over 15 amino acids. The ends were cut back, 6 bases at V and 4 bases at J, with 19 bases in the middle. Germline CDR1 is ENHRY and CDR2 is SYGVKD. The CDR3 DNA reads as TGTGCCATCAGACCTCCGGACAGAAAGCCTTACGAGCAGTACTTC. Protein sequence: CAIRPPDRKPYEQYF.

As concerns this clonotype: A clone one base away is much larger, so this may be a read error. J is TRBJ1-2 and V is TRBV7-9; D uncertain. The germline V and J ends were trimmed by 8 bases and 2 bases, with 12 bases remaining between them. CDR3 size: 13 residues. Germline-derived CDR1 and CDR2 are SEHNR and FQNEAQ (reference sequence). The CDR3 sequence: CASARENNYGYTF. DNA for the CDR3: TGTGCCAGCGCTCGGGAGAACAACTATGGCTACACCTTC.

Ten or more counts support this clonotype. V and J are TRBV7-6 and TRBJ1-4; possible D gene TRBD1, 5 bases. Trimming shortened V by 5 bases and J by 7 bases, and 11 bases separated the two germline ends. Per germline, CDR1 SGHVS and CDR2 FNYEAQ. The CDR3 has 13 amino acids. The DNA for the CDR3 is TGTGCCAGCAGCCGCCTGGGGCCTGAAAAACTGTTTTTT. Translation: CASSRLGPEKLFF.

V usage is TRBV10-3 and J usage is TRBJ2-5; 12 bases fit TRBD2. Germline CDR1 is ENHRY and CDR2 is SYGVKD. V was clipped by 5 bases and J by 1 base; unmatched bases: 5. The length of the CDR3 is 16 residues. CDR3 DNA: TGTGCCATCAGTCGACTAGCGGGAGCGCTCCAAGAGACCCAGTACTTC. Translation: CAISRLAGALQETQYF.

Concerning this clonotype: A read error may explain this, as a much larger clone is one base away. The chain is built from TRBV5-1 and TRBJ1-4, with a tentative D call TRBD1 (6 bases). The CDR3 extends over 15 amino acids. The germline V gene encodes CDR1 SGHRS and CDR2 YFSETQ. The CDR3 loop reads CASSLMGAPNEKLVF. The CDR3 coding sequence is TGCGCCAGCAGCTTGATGGGGGCCCCGAATGAAAAACTGGTTTTT.

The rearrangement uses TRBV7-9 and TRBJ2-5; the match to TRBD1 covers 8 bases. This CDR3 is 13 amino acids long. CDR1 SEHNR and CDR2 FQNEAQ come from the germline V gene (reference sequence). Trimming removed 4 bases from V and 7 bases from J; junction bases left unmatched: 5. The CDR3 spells CASSSRGQGTQYF. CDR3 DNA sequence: TGTGCCAGCAGCTCACGAGGACAGGGGACCCAGTACTTC.

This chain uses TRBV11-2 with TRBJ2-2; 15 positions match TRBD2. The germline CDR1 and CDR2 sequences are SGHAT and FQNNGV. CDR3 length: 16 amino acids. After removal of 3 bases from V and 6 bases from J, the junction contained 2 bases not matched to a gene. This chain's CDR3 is CASSFGLAGGSGELFF. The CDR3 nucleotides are TGTGCCAGCAGCTTCGGACTAGCGGGAGGGTCCGGGGAGCTGTTTTTT.

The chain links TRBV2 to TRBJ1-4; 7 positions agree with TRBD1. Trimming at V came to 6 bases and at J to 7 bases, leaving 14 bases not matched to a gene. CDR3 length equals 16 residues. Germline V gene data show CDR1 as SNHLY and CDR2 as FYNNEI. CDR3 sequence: CASRSGQDRLGEKLFF. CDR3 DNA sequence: TGTGCCAGCAGATCCGGACAGGACAGGCTCGGTGAAAAACTGTTTTTT.

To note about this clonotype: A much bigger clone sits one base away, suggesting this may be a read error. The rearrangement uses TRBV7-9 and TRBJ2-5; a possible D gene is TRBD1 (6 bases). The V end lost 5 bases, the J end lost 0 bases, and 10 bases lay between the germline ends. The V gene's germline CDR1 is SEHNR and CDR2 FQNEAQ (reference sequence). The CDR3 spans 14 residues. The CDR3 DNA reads TGTGCCAGCAGCGTAGACAGGTACCAAGAGACCCAGTACTTC. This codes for CASSVDRYQETQYF.

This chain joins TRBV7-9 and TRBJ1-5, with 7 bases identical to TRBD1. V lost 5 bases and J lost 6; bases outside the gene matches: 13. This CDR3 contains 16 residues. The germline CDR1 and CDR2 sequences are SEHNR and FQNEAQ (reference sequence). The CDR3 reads CASSPGGWGPIQPQHF. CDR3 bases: TGTGCCAGCAGCCCAGGGGGGTGGGGGCCCATTCAGCCCCAGCATTTT.

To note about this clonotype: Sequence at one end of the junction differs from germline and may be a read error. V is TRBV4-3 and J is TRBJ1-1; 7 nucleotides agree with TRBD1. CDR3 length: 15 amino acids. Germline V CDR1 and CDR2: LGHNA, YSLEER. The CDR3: CASSHDRAKYTEAFF. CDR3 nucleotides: TGCGCCAGCAGCCACGACAGGGCAAAGTACACCGAAGCTTTCTTT.

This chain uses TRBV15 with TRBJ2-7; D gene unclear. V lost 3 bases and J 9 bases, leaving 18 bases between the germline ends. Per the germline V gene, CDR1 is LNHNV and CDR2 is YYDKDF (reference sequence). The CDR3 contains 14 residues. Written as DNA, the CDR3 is TGTGCCACCAGCAGCCAAGTAGGAAAGGGTTGGCAGTACTTC. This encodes CATSSQVGKGWQYF.

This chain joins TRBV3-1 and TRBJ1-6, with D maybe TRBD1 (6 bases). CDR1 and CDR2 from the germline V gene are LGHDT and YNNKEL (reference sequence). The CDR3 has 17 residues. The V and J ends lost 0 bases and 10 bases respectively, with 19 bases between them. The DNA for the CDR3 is TGTGCCAGCAGCCAAGAATTGAGGGGGGGACTCGGCTCACCCCTCCACTTT. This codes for CASSQELRGGLGSPLHF.

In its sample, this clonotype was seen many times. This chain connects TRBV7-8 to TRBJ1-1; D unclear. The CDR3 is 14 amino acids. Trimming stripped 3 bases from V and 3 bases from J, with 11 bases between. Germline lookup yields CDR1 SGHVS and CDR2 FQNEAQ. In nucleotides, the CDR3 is TGTGCCAGCAGCTTTCGCACCCAACACACTGAAGCTTTCTTT. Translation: CASSFRTQHTEAFF.

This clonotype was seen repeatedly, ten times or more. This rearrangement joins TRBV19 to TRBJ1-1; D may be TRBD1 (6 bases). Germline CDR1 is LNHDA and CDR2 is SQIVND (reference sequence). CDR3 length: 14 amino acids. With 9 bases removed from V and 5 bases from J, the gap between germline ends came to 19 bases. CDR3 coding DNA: TGTGCCAGCCAAGACCTACGCACAGGGACTGAAGCTTTCTTT. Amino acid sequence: CASQDLRTGTEAFF.

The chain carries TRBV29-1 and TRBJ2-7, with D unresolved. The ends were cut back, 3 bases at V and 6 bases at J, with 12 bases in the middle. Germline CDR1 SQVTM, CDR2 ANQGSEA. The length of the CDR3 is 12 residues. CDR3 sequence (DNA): TGCAGCGTTGAGACGAACAGATCCGAGCAGTACTTC. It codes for CSVETNRSEQYF.

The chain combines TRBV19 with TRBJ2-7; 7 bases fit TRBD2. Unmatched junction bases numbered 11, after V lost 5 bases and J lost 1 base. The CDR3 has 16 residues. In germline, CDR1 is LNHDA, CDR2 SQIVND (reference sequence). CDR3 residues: CASSGWRGTGSYEQYF. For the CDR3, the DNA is TGTGCCAGTAGTGGATGGCGGGGGACTGGTTCCTACGAGCAGTACTTC. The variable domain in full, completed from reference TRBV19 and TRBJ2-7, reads DGGITQSPKYLFRKEGQNVTLSCEQNLNHDAMYWYRQDPGQGLRLIYYSQIVNDFQKGDIAEGYSVSREKKESFPLTVTSAQKNPTAFYLCASSGWRGTGSYEQYFGPGTRLTVT.

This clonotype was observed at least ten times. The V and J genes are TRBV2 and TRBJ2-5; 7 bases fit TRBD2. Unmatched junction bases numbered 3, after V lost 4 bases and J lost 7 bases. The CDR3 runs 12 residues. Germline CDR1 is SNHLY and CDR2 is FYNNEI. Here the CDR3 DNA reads TGTGCCAGCAGTGTTGGGGAGGGGACCCAGTACTTC. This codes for CASSVGEGTQYF.

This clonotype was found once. CDR3 coding DNA: TGCAGTGCTAGAGTCCCCCGACGGGGAGGATTAGAGACCCAGTACTTC. Protein product: CSARVPRRGGLETQYF. The rearrangement links TRBV20-1 to TRBJ2-5; D perhaps matches TRBD2 (6 bases). Germline values: CDR1 DFQATT, CDR2 SNEGSKA (reference sequence). The CDR3 covers 16 residues. Between the trimmed V and J ends, which lost 1 base and 4 bases, there was a span of 19 bases.

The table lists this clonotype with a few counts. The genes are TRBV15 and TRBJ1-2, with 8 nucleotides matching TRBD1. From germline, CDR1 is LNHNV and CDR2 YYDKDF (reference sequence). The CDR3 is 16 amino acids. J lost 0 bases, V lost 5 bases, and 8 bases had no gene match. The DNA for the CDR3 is TGTGCCACCAGCGGGCGAGACAGGGGCGCTAACTATGGCTACACCTTC. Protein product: CATSGRDRGANYGYTF.

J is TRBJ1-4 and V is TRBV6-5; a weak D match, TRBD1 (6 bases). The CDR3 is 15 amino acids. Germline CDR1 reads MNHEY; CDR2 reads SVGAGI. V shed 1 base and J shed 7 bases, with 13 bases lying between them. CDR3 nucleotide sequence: TGTGCCAGCAGTTACTTGTCAGTAGGGGGTGAAAAACTGTTTTTT. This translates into CASSYLSVGGEKLFF.

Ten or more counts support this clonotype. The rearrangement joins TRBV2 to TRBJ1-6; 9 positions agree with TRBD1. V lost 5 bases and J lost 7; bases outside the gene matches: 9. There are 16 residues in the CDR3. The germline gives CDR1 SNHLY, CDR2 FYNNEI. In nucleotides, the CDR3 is TGTGCCAGCAGTAAATACGGGACAGGGCGGAATTCACCCCTCCACTTT. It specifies CASSKYGTGRNSPLHF.